This TCR beta chain emerged from a study of graft-versus-host responses after intestinal transplantation. Points from the study as a whole: Some GvH clones were seen earlier in gut or blood, suggesting intestinal origin. Patients with graft-donor T cell macrochimerism had high graft-versus-host to host-versus-graft clonal ratios in allografts. Early post-transplant HvG declines were associated with peak circulating GvH clone levels.

The CDR3 spans 16 residues. Unmatched junction bases numbered 4, after V lost 2 bases and J lost 4 bases. The germline V gene encodes CDR1 LGHNA and CDR2 YSLEER. Profiled with immunoSEQ multiplex PCR; TCRdb holds only in-frame clones, not every one. The repertoire holds about 12,000 clones, with around 79% as singletons. Graft tissue was processed to release intraepithelial and lamina propria lymphocytes. As to this clone: Antigen unknown.

The sequence was obtained from a human patient who received an intestinal transplant, so some T cells may come from the graft donor. The rearrangement links TRBV4-3 to TRBJ2-1, with 11 nucleotides matching TRBD2. This sample comprised ileum tissue, obtained 140 to 150 days after intestinal transplantation. In DNA, the CDR3 is TGCGCCAGCAGCCAACGTAGCGGGGGGGAATACAATGAGCAGTTCTTC. Amino acids: CASSQRSGGEYNEQFF.